The clone carrying this T cell receptor beta chain was seen a handful of times. The data were taken from a study of blood T cell repertoires in COVID-19. Libraries were prepared by immunoSEQ multiplex PCR; TCRdb keeps only in-frame clonotypes and omits some of them. This sample carries a few hundred thousand clones, 65% to 90% of them seen once, and the ten largest clones take 2% to 2.5%. The CDR3 is 15 residues long. V trimming: 4 bases; J trimming: 1 base; junction bases outside the gene matches: 6. Germline V lookup: CDR1 SGDLS, CDR2 YYNGEE. This clonotype was obtained from a man aged 40-50 years who had recovered from COVID-19. The sequencing sample was made of peripheral blood. The chain couples TRBV9 to TRBJ2-3; 7 positions match TRBD1. For the CDR3, the DNA is TGTGCCAGCAGCATTACAGGGGATGGCACAGATACGCAGTATTTT. Protein sequence: CASSITGDGTDTQYF.